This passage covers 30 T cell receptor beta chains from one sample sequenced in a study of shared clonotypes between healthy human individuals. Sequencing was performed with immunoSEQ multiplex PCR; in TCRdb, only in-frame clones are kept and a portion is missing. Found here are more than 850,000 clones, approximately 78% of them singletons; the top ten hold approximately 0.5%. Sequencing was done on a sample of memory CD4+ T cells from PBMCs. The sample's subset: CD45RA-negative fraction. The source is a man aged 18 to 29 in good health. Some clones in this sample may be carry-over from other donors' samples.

CDR3 nucleotide sequence: TGTGCCAGCAGCAATCAGGGACGTAACTATGGCTACACCTTC. It yields the protein CASSNQGRNYGYTF. This chain uses TRBV21-1 with TRBJ1-2. TRBV21-1 is flagged as a pseudogene. This CDR3 is built from 14 residues.

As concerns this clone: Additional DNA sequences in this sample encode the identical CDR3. The CDR3 region is CASSRSNYGYTF. CDR3 nucleotide sequence: TGTGCCAGCAGTCGTTCTAACTATGGCTACACCTTC. V gene TRBV28 combines with J gene TRBJ1-2; D ambiguous. Trimming removed 5 bases at V and 0 bases at J, with 4 bases between. Germline V lookup: CDR1 MDHEN, CDR2 SYDVKM. The CDR3 has 12 residues.

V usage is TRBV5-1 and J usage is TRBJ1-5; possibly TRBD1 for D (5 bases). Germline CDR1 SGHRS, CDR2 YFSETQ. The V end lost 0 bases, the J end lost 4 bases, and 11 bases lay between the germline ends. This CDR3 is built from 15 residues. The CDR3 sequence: CASSLGGSANQPQHF. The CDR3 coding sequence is TGCGCCAGCAGCTTGGGGGGGTCTGCTAATCAGCCCCAGCATTTT.

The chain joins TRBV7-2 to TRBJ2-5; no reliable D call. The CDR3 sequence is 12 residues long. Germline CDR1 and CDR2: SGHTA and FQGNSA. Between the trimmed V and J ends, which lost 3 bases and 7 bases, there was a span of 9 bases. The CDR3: CASSFVDRTQYF. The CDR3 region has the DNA TGTGCCAGCAGCTTTGTGGATAGGACCCAGTACTTC.

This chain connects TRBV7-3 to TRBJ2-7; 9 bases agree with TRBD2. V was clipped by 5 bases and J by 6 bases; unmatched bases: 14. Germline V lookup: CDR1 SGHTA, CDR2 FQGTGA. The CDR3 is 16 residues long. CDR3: CASSPNRASGDTEQYF. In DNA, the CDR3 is TGTGCCAGCAGCCCCAATCGGGCTAGCGGGGATACCGAGCAGTACTTC.

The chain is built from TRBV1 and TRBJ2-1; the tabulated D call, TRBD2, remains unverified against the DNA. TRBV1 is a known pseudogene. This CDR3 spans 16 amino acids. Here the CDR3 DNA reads TGCACCAGCAGCCAAGACCCGCTAGCGGGAGGCTATGAGCAGTTCTTC. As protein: CTSSQDPLAGGYEQFF.

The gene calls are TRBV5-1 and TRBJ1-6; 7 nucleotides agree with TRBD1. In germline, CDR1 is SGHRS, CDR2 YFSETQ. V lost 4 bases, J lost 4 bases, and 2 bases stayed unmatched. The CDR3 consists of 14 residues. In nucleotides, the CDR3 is TGCGCCAGCAGCGGGGACAGTTATAATTCACCCCTCCACTTT. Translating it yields CASSGDSYNSPLHF.

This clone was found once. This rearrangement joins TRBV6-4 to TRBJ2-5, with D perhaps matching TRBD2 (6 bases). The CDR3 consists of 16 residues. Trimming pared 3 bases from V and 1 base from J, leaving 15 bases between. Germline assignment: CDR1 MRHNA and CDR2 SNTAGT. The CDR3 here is CASSELGRSLQETQYF. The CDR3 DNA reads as TGTGCCAGCAGTGAGTTGGGGAGGAGCCTCCAAGAGACCCAGTACTTC.

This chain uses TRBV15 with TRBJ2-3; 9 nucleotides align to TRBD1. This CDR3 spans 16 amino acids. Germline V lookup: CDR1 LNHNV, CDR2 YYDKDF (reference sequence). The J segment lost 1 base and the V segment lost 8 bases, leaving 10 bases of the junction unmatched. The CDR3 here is CATERKRTGGTDTQYF. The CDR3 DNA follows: TGTGCCACCGAACGAAAGCGGACAGGGGGCACAGATACGCAGTATTTT.

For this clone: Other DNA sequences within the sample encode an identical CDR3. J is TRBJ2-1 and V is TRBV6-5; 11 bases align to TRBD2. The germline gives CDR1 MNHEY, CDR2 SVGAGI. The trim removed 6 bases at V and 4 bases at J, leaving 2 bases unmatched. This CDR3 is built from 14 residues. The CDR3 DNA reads TGTGCCAGCAGACTAGCGGGGGCGTACAATGAGCAGTTCTTC. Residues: CASRLAGAYNEQFF.

The CDR3 protein is CASSLGLAGLGNEQFF. The CDR3 coding sequence is TGCGCCAGCAGCTTGGGACTAGCGGGCCTCGGGAATGAGCAGTTCTTC. V and J are TRBV5-1 and TRBJ2-1; 10 nucleotides match TRBD2. The CDR3 has 16 amino acids. Germline CDR1 is SGHRS and CDR2 is YFSETQ. V was pared by 0 bases and J by 7 bases, with 7 bases of the junction left unmatched.

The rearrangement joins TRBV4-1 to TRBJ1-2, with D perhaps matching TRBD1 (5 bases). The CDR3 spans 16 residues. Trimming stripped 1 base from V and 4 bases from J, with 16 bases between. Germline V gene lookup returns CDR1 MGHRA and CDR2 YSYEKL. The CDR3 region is CASSQVGALMGYGYTF. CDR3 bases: TGCGCCAGCAGCCAAGTTGGGGCCCTCATGGGCTATGGCTACACCTTC.

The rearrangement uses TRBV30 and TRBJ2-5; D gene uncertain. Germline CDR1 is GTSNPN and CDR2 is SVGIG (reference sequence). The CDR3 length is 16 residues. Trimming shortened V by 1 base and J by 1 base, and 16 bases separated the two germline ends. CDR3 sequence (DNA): TGTGCCTGGAGTGATACTTTGAGTTGGCTCCAAGAGACCCAGTACTTC. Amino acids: CAWSDTLSWLQETQYF.

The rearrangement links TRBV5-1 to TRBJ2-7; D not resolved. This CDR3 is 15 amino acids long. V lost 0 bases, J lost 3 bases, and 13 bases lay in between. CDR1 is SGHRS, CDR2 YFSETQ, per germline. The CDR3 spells CASSLESDTFYEQYF. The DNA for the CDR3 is TGCGCCAGCAGCTTGGAATCAGACACCTTCTACGAGCAGTACTTC.

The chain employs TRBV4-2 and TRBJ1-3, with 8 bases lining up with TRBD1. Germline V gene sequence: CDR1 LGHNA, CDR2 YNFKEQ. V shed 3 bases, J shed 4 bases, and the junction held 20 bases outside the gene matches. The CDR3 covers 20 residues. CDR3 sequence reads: CASSQTGAAAQSTSGNTIYF. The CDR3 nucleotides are TGTGCCAGCAGCCAGACAGGGGCGGCGGCACAATCTACAAGCGGAAACACCATATATTTT.

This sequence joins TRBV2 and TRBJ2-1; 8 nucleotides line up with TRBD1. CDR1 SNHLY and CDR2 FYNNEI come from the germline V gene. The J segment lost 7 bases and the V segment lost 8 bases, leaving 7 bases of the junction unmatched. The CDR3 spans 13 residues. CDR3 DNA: TGTGCCAGCCGAAGGGGACAGGCTAATGAGCAGTTCTTC. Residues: CASRRGQANEQFF.

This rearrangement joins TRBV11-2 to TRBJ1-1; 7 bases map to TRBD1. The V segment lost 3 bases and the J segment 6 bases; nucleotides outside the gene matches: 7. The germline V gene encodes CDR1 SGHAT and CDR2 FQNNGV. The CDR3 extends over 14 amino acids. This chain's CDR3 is CASSFGQAGSEAFF. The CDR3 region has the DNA TGTGCCAGCAGCTTCGGACAGGCGGGTTCTGAAGCTTTCTTT.

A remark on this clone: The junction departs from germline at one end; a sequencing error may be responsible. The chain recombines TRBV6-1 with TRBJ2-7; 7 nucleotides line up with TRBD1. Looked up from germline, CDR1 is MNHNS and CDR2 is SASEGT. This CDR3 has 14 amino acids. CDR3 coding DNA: TGTGCCAGCAGCTCCCGGCCGGGACAGACTACTCAAGACTTC. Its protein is CASSSRPGQTTQDF.

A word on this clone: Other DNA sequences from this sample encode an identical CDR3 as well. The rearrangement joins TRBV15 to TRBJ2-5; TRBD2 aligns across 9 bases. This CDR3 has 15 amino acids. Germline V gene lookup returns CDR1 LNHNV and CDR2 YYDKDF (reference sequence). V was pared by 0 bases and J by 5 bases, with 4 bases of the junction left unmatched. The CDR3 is CATSRDSGSGETQYF. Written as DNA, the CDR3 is TGTGCCACCAGCAGAGATAGCGGGAGTGGGGAGACCCAGTACTTC.

This CDR3 is CAISDPNVEGYTF. The CDR3 nucleotides are TGTGCCATCAGTGACCCGAACGTGGAGGGCTACACCTTC. V and J are TRBV10-3 and TRBJ1-2; D gene ambiguous. V was trimmed by 3 bases and J by 8 bases, leaving 13 bases between them. The CDR3 has 13 amino acids. Looked up from germline, CDR1 is ENHRY and CDR2 is SYGVKD.

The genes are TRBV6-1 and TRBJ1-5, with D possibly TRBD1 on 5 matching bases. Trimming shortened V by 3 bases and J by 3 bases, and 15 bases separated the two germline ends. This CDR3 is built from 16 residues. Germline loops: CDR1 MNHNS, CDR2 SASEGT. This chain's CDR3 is CASSDRDGLFNQPQHF. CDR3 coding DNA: TGTGCCAGCAGTGACCGGGACGGCCTATTCAATCAGCCCCAGCATTTT.

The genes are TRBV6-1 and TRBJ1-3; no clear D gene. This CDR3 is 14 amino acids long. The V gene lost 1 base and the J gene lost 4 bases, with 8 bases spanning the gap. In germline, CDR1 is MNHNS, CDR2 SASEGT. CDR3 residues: CASSEDLIGNTIYF. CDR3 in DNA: TGTGCCAGCAGTGAAGATCTCATCGGAAACACCATATATTTT.

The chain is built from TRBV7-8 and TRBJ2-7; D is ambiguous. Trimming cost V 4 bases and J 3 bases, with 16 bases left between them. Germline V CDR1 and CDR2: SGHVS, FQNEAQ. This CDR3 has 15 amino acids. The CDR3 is CASSSDATFSYEQYF. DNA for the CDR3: TGTGCCAGCAGCTCGGACGCGACCTTTAGCTACGAGCAGTACTTC.

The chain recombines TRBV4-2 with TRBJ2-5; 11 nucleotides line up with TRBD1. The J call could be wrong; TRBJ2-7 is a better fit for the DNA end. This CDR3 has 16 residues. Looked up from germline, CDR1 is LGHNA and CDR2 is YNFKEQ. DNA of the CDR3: TGTGCCAGCAGCCAAGATGGAGGGACAGGGGGCTACGAGCAGTACTTC. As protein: CASSQDGGTGGYEQYF.

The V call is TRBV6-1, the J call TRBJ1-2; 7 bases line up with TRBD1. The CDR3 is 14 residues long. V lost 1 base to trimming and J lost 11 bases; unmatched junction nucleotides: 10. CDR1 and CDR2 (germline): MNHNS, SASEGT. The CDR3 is CASSEGIGTEEYTF. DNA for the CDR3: TGTGCCAGCAGTGAAGGTATAGGGACAGAGGAATACACCTTC.

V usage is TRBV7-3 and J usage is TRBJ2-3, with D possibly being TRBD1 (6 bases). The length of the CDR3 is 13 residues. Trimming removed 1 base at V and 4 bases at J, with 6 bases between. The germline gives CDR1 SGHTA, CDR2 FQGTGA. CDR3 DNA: TGTGCCAGCAGCTTAAAGGGGGCAGATACGCAGTATTTT. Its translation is CASSLKGADTQYF.

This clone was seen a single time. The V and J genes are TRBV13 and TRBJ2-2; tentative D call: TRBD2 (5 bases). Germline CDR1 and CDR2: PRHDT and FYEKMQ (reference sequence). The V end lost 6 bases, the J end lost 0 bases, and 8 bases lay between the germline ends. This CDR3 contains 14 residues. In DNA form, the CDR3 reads TGTGCCAGCAGTGGACTCACGAACACCGGGGAGCTGTTTTTT. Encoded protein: CASSGLTNTGELFF. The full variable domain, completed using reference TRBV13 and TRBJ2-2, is AAGVIQSPRHLIKEKRETATLKCYPIPRHDTVYWYQQGPGQDPQFLISFYEKMQSDKGSIPDRFSAQQFSDYHSELNMSSLELGDSALYFCASSGLTNTGELFFGEGSRLTVL.

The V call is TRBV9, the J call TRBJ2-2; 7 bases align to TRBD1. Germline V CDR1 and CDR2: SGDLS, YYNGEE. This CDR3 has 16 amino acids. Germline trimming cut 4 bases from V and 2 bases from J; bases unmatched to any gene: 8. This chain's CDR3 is CASSRQGSRNTGELFF. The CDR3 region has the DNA TGTGCCAGCAGCCGACAGGGCTCCAGAAACACCGGGGAGCTGTTTTTT.

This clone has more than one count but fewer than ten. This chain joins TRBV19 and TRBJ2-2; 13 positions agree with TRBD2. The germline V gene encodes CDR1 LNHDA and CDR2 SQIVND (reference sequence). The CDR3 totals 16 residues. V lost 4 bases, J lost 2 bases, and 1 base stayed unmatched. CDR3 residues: CASSRTSGSNTGELFF. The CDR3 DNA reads TGTGCCAGTAGTAGGACTAGCGGGAGCAACACCGGGGAGCTGTTTTTT.

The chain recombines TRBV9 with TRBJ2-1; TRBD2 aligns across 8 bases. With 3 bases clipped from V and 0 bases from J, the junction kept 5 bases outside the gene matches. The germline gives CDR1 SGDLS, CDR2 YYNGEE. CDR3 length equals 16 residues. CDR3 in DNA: TGTGCCAGCAGCGCTTACGGGGGGGCCTCCTACAATGAGCAGTTCTTC. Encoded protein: CASSAYGGASYNEQFF.